Given below is one TCR beta chain in context. Its antigen is not known. These data are taken from a study of cytomegalovirus exposure and HLA in healthy donors. General study points: Overall, roughly 150 TCR beta chains were annotated as cytomegalovirus-associated.

Use of 60 Vbeta and 13 Jbeta primers characterized the PCR. Sequenced by immunoSEQ multiplex PCR; TCRdb stores in-frame clones only, minus some. The data hold 160,000 or so clones, with roughly 80% observed a single time. The TCR sequence derives from a woman aged 25 to 39 in good health and CMV-seropositive. The specimen was PBMCs.

CDR3 bases: TGTGCCAGCAGCTTAGCGGCGGGGGAGAGCATTCAGTACTTC. Translation gives CASSLAAGESIQYF. This chain links TRBV7-2 with TRBJ2-4; 7 positions match TRBD2. Germline lookup yields CDR1 SGHTA and CDR2 FQGNSA. There are 14 residues in the CDR3. Trimming removed 0 bases from V and 9 bases from J; junction bases left unmatched: 5. Full variable domain (outside the CDR3, taken from reference TRBV7-2 and TRBJ2-4): GAGVSQSPSNKVTEKGKDVELRCDPISGHTALYWYRQSLGQGLEFLIYFQGNSAPDKSGLPSDRFSAERTGGSVSTLTIQRTQQEDSAVYLCASSLAAGESIQYFGAGTRLSVL.